This paragraph covers one T cell receptor (beta chain) sequence. Its target antigen remains unknown. Base qualities are missing; no much larger clone stands one base away. The data were obtained in a study of shared clonotypes between healthy human individuals (dated by TCRdb to about 2020). General notes on the study: The cohort comprised a couple of women and a few men aged 18 to 49 years. To increase sequencing depth and limit assay-specific biases, TCR repertoire library preparation and sequencing were carried out by different laboratories using diverse techniques. Blood TCR repertoires of roughly five healthy adults were deeply sequenced to estimate repertoire size and the extent of clonotype sharing between individuals. Leukapheresis yielded between about 0.85 and 9.5 billion PBMCs per donor.

From the germline V gene, CDR1 is SGHRS and CDR2 is YFSETQ. V is cut by 3 bases and J by 1 base, and the space between the germline ends is 10 bases. From cysteine to phenylalanine, the CDR3 is 14 amino acids long. The kept DNA is CDR3 alone, 42 bases in frame from the first base. What the study reported, not specific to this receptor: Because the study included only a small number of donors, the genetic and exposure-history diversity represented was limited. Sampling was restricted to blood, and TCR repertoires in tissues likely differ from the TCR repertoires found in blood. Pairwise subsampling led to the expectation that sequencing depth would affect the degree of clonotype sharing among donors.

Using the deep immunoSEQ assay, multiplex PCR amplified TCR CDR3 regions from genomic DNA. Extracted genomic DNA from each cell subset was spread evenly across all wells of several immunoSEQ 96-well plates, with each plate serving as a replicate. For unsorted PBMC, approximately 300 ng of genomic DNA, equivalent to tens of thousands of T cell genomes, went into each replicate PCR. Unsorted PBMC genomic DNA was sequenced across ten immunoSEQ deep assay plates. Purified libraries were measured with a Qubit 3.0 fluorometer, size-checked on a Bioanalyzer 2100, and measured again with the KAPA Library Quantification kit. Every immunoSEQ 96-well plate was sequenced on a dedicated single-read 150-cycle Illumina NextSeq 550 flow cell. The study's processing was this. Because the immunoSEQ output included only junctional sequences and no quality scores, the filtering could not be the same as the filtering used for full-length reads. To assign V/J genes and CDR3, sequences were annotated using PyIR, a Python wrapper for IgBLAST v1.9, with IMGT germline references. Reads with weak V/J assignments (E-value above 1e-6), missing CDR3, stop codons, out-of-frame junctions, or ambiguous translated residues were removed. A V3J clonotype was defined by an identical inferred V gene, J gene, and CDR3 amino acid sequence. To compute the percentage overlap between repertoires, the number of shared unique clonotypes was divided by the size of the smaller repertoire. Repertoire richness was assessed with RTK rarefaction, the Chao1 estimator, and Recon v2.1 estimates of unobserved clonotypes. TCRdb took over this immuneACCESS table, retaining in-frame rearrangements with V and J assigned. Such tables are incomplete; in checked studies, under half of the missing clones stem from an unresolved V gene, and the remainder is unexplained. For V, J and clone size, that table is used; D and trimming come from the DNA. This sample holds about 450,000 clones; around 79% were observed only once. The ten largest clones capture approximately 13% of the sample.

The donors were healthy, HIV-negative adults who had no recently reported acute infections or vaccinations. Every donor was a Caucasian adult living in Nashville, Tennessee, USA. In the unsorted samples, around 81 million PBMCs were counted, and genomic DNA was extracted using the QIAamp DNA Blood Mini kit. After blood collection by leukapheresis, PBMCs were isolated using Ficoll-Histopaque density gradient centrifugation and then cryopreserved in the vapor phase of liquid nitrogen. In this chain, TRBV5-1 is recombined with TRBJ1-1, with the D segment identity uncertain. The source material was PBMCs. This receptor was taken from a middle-aged woman in good health. Some clones in this sample may be carry-over from other donors' samples. The CDR3 reads as follows: CASSSLPGNTEAFF. The bases are TGCGCCAGCAGCTCCCTCCCAGGGAACACTGAAGCTTTCTTT.